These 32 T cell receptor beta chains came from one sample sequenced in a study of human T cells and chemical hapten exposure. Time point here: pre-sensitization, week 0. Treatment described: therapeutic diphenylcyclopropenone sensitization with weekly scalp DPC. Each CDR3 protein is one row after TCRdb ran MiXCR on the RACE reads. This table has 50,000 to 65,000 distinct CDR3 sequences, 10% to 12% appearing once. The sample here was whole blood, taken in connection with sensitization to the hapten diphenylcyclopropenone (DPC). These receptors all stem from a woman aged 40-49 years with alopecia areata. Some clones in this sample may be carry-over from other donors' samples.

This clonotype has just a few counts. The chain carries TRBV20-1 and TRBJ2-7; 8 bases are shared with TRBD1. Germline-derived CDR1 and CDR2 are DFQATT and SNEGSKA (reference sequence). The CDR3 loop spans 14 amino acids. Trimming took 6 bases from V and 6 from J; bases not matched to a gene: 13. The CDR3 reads CSADPGQGFSEQYF. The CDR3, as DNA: TGCAGTGCCGATCCAGGACAGGGTTTTAGCGAGCAGTACTTC.

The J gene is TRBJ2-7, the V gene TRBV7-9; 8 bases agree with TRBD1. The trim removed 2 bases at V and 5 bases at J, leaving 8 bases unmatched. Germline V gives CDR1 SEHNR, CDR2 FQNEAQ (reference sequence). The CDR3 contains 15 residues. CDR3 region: CASSLSGQGTHEQYF. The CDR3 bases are TGTGCCAGCAGCTTATCAGGACAGGGTACGCACGAGCAGTACTTC.

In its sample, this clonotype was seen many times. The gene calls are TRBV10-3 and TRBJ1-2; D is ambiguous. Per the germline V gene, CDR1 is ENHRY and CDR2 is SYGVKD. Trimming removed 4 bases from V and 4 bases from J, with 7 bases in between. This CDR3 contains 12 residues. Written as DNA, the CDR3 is TGTGCCATCAGTGGGCGAAGCTATGGCTACACCTTC. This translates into CAISGRSYGYTF.

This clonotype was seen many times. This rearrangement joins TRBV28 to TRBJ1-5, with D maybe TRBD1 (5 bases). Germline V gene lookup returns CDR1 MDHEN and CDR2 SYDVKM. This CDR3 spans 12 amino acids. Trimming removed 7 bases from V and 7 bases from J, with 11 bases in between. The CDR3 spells CASMGGEQPQHF. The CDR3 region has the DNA TGTGCCAGCATGGGGGGTGAGCAGCCCCAGCATTTT.

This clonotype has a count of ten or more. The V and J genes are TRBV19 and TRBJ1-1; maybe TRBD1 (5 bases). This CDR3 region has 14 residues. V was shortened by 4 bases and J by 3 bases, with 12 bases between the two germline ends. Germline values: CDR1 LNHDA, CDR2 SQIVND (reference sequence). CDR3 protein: CASSNQGGDTEAFF. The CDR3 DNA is TGTGCCAGTAGTAATCAGGGTGGGGACACTGAAGCTTTCTTT.

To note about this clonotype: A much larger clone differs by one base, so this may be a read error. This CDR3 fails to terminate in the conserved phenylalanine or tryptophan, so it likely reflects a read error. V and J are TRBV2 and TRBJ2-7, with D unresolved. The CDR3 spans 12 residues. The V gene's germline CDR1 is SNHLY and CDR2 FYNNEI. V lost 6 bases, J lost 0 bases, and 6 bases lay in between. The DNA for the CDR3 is TGTGCCAGCAGAGTCTCCTCCTACGAGCAGTACCTC. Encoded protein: CASRVSSYEQYL.

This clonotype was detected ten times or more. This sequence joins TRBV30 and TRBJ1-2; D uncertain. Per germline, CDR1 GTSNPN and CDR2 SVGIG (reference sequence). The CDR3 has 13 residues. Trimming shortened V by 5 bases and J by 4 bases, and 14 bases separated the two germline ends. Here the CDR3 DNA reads TGTGCCTGGTCGCATGGGAGCGGCTATGGCTACACCTTC. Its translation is CAWSHGSGYGYTF.

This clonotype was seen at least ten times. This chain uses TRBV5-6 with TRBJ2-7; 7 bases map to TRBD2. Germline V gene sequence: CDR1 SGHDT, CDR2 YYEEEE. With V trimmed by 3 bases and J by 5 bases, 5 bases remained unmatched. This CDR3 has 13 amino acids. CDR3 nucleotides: TGTGCCAGCAGCTCCCCGGGGAGGGACGAGCAGTACTTC. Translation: CASSSPGRDEQYF. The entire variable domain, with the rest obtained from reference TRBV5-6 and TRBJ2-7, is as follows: DAGVTQSPTHLIKTRGQQVTLRCSPKSGHDTVSWYQQALGQGPQFIFQYYEEEERQRGNFPDRFSGHQFPNYSSELNVNALLLGDSALYLCASSSPGRDEQYFGPGTRLTVT.

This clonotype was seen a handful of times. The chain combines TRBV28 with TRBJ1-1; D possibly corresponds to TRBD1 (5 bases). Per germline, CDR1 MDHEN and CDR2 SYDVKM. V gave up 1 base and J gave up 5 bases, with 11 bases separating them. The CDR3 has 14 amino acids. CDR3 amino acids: CASSLLGGRTEAFF. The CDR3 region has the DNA TGTGCCAGCAGTTTATTGGGGGGGAGAACTGAAGCTTTCTTT.

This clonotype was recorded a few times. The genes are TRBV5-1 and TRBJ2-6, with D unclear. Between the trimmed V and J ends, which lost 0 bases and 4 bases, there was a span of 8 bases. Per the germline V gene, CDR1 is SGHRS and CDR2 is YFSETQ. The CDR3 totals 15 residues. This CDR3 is CASSLEGSGANVLTF. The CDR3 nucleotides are TGCGCCAGCAGCTTGGAAGGGTCCGGGGCCAACGTCCTGACTTTC.

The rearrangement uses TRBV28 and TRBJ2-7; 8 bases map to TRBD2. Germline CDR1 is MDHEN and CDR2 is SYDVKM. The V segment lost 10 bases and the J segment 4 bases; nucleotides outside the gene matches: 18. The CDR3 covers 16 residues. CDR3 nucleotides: TGTGCCACCCGAAGCCGCGGTAGCGGGATAGGGTACGAGCAGTACTTC. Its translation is CATRSRGSGIGYEQYF.

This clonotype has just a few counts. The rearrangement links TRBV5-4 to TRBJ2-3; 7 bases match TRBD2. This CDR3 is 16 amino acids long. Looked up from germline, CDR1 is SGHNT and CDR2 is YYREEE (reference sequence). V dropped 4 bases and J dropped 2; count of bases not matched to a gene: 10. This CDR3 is CASSPPRLAATDTQYF. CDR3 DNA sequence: TGTGCCAGCAGCCCTCCCCGACTAGCAGCCACAGATACGCAGTATTTT.

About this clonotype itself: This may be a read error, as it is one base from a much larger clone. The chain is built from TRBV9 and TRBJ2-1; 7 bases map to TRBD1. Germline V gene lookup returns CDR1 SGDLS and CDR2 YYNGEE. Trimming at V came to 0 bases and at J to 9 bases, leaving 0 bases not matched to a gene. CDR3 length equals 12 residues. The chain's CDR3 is CASSVGDSEQFF. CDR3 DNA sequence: TGTGCCAGCAGCGTAGGGGACAGTGAGCAGTTCTTC.

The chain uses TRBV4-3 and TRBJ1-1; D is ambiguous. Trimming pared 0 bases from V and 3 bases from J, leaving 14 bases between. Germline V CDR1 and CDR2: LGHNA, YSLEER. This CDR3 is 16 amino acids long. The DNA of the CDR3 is TGCGCCAGCAGCCAAGATCGGGCAGGTTATCACACTGAAGCTTTCTTT. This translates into CASSQDRAGYHTEAFF.

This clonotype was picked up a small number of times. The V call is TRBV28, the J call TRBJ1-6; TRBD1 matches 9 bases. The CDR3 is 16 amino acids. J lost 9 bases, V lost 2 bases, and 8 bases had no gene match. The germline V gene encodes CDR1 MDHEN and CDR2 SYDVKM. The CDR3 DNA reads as TGTGCCAGCAGTTTAGGACAGGGGTCGAATAGTTCACCCCTCCACTTT. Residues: CASSLGQGSNSSPLHF.

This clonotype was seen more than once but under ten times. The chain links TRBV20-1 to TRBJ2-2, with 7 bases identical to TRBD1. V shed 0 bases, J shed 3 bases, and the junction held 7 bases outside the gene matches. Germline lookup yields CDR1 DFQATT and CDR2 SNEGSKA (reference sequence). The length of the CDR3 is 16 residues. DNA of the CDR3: TGCAGTGCTAGAGATTTTTACAGGGGTGACACCGGGGAGCTGTTTTTT. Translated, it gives CSARDFYRGDTGELFF.

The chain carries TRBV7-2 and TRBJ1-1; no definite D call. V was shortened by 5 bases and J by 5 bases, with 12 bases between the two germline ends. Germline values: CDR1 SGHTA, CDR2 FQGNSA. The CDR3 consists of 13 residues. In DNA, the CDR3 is TGTGCCAGCAGCCCATCGGTCGGGACTGAAGCTTTCTTT. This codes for CASSPSVGTEAFF. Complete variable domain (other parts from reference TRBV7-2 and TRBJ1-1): GAGVSQSPSNKVTEKGKDVELRCDPISGHTALYWYRQSLGQGLEFLIYFQGNSAPDKSGLPSDRFSAERTGGSVSTLTIQRTQQEDSAVYLCASSPSVGTEAFFGQGTRLTVV.

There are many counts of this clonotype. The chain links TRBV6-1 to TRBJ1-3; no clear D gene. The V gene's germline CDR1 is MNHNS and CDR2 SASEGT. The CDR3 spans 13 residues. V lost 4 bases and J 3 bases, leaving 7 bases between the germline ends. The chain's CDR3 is CASSAGYGNTIYF. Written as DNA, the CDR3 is TGTGCCAGCAGTGCGGGGTATGGAAACACCATATATTTT.

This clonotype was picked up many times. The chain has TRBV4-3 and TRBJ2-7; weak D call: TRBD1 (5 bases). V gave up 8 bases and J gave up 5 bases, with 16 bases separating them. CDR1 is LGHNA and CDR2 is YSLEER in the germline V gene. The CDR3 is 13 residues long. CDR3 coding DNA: TGCGCCAGCCCCCCGGCAGGGTGCAACGAGCAGTACTTC. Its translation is CASPPAGCNEQYF.

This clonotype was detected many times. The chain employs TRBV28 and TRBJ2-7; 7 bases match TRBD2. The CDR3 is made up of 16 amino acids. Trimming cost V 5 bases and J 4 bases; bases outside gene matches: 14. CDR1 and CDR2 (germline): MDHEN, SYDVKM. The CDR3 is CASSPPRRRGGYEQYF. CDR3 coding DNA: TGTGCCAGCAGTCCTCCCCGGCGGAGGGGAGGGTACGAGCAGTACTTC.

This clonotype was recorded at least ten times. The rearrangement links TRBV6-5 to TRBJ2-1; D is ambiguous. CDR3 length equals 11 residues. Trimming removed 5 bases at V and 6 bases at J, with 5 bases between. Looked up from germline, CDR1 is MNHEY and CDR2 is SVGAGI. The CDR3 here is CASSRSNEQFF. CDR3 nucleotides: TGTGCCAGCAGTCGGAGCAATGAGCAGTTCTTC.

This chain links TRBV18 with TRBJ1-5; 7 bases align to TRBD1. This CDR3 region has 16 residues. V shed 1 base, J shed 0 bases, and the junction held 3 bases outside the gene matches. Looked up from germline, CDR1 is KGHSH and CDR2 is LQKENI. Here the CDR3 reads CASSPRTGSSNQPQHF. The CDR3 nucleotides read TGTGCCAGCTCACCACGGACAGGTTCTAGCAATCAGCCCCAGCATTTT.

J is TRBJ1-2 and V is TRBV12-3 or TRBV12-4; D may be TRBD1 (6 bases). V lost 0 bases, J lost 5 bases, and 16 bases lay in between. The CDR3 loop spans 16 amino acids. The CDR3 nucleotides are TGTGCCAGCAGTTTAGCGGACAGTGCCTTGTATTATGGCTACACCTTC. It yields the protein CASSLADSALYYGYTF.

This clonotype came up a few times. CDR3 residues: CASSPGRGNTEAFF. CDR3 coding DNA: TGTGCCAGCTCCCCGGGCAGGGGTAACACTGAAGCTTTCTTT. This rearrangement joins TRBV18 to TRBJ1-1; tentatively, D is TRBD1 (6 bases). V lost 6 bases and J 2 bases, leaving 13 bases between the germline ends. The CDR3 spans 14 residues. Germline V CDR1 and CDR2: KGHSH, LQKENI.

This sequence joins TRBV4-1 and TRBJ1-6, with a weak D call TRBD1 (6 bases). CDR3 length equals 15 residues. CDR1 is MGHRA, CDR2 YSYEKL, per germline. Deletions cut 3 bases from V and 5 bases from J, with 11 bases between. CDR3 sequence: CASSQTRGDNSPLHF. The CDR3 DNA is TGCGCCAGCAGCCAGACCAGGGGAGATAATTCACCCCTCCACTTT.

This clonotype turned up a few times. The CDR3 sequence: CASSPGVAASSYNEQFF. CDR3 coding DNA: TGTGCCAGCAGCCCCGGGGTAGCGGCTAGCTCCTACAATGAGCAGTTCTTC. The chain is built from TRBV5-4 and TRBJ2-1; possibly TRBD2 for D (6 bases). CDR1 and CDR2 from the germline V gene are SGHNT and YYREEE (reference sequence). The CDR3 contains 17 residues. The V end was cut by 4 bases, the J end by 0 bases, with 17 bases between.

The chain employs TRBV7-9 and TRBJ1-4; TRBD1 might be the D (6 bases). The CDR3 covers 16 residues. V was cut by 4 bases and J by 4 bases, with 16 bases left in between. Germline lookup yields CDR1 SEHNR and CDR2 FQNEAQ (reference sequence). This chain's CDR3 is CASSSSSGVLNEKLFF. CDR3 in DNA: TGTGCCAGCAGCTCATCCTCAGGGGTCCTTAATGAAAAACTGTTTTTT.

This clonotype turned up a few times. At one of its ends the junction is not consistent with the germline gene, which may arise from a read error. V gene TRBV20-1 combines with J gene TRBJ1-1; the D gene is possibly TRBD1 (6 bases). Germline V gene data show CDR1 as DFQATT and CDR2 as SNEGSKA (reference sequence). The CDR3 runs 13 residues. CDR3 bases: TGCAGTGCTCGAGACAGGCCAAACACTGAAGCTTTCTTT. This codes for CSARDRPNTEAFF.

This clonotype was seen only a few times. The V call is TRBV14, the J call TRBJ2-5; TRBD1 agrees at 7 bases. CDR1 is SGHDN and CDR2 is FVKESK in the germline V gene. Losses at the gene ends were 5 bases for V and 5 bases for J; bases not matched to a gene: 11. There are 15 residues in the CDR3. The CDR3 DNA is TGTGCCAGCAGCGGAACCCAGGGGGTTAAGGAGACCCAGTACTTC. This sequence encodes CASSGTQGVKETQYF.

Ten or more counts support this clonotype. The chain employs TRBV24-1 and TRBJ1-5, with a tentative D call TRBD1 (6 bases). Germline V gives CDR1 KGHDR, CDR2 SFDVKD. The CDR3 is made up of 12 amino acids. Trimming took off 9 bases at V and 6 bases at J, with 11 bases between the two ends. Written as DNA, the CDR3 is TGTGCCACCGGAGGGGGTAGTCAGCCCCAGCATTTT. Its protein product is CATGGGSQPQHF.

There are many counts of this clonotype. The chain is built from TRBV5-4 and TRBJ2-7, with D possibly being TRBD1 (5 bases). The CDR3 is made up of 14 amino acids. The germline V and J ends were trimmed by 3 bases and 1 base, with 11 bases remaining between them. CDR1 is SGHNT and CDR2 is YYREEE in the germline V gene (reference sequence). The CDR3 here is CASSSTAGSYEQYF. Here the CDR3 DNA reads TGTGCCAGCAGCTCCACCGCAGGGTCCTACGAGCAGTACTTC. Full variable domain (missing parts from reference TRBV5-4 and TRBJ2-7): ETGVTQSPTHLIKTRGQQVTLRCSSQSGHNTVSWYQQALGQGPQFIFQYYREEENGRGNFPPRFSGLQFPNYSSELNVNALELDDSALYLCASSSTAGSYEQYFGPGTRLTVT.

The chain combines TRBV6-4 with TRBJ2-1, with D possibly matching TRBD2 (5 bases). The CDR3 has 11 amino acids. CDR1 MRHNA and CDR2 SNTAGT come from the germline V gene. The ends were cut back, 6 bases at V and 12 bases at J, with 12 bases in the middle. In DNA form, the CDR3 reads TGTGCCAGCAGCACTAGTCCTTGGCAGTTCTTC. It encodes CASSTSPWQFF.